These 6 T cell receptor beta chains came from one sample sequenced in a study of blood T cells in healthy people across ages. The authors ran a second PCR of about 7 to 11 cycles using a sample-barcoded 5' primer and a J-beta primer mix. MiXCR was run by TCRdb on the 5' RACE reads, yielding one entry per CDR3 protein. The sample yields 890,000 or so distinct CDR3 sequences, roughly 60% seen once. Input material: blood. The receptors shown here come from a man aged 25 to 45 in good health.

This clonotype was detected ten times or more. The genes are TRBV7-2 and TRBJ2-1; D not resolved. The CDR3 consists of 15 residues. Trimming left V 2 bases short and J 3 bases short, with 11 bases between. CDR1 is SGHTA, CDR2 FQGNSA, per germline. The CDR3 spells CASSLRKLHYNEQFF. CDR3 in DNA: TGTGCCAGCAGCTTACGGAAGCTTCACTACAATGAGCAGTTCTTC.

J is TRBJ2-7 and V is TRBV2; the D is unclear. V lost 0 bases and J lost 0, with 9 bases in between. Germline-derived CDR1 and CDR2 are SNHLY and FYNNEI. The length of the CDR3 is 15 residues. For the CDR3, the DNA is TGTGCCAGCAGTGAAGCGACCACTTACTCCTACGAGCAGTACTTC. Encoded protein: CASSEATTYSYEQYF.

This clonotype was found once. The chain joins TRBV15 to TRBJ2-3; either TRBD1 or TRBD2 may supply D (6 bases each). This CDR3 has 16 residues. V dropped 4 bases and J dropped 2 bases, with 16 bases sitting between them. Germline V CDR1 and CDR2: LNHNV, YYDKDF (reference sequence). CDR3 DNA sequence: TGTGCCACCAGCACTCCGACAGGAGGGATCACAGATACGCAGTATTTT. Translation gives CATSTPTGGITDTQYF.

This clonotype has only a few counts. This chain links TRBV6-2 or TRBV6-3 with TRBJ2-1; 7 nucleotides match TRBD1. This CDR3 is built from 15 residues. Germline values: CDR1 MNHEY, CDR2 SVGEGT. J lost 4 bases, V lost 6 bases, and 9 bases had no gene match. This chain's CDR3 is CASSPFGQVYNEQFF. The CDR3 DNA reads TGTGCCAGCAGCCCATTCGGACAGGTGTACAATGAGCAGTTCTTC.

The chain couples TRBV9 to TRBJ2-1, with 7 bases lining up with TRBD1. Unmatched junction bases numbered 11, after V lost 2 bases and J lost 9 bases. From germline, CDR1 is SGDLS and CDR2 YYNGEE. The CDR3 covers 15 residues. CDR3 region: CASSVLSRGQGEQFF. CDR3 DNA: TGTGCCAGCAGCGTCCTTAGTAGGGGGCAGGGTGAGCAGTTCTTC.

This clonotype has a single count. The chain couples TRBV9 to TRBJ2-7; no definite D call. The germline V gene has CDR1 SGDLS and CDR2 YYNGEE. V was pared by 3 bases and J by 1 base, with 8 bases between. The CDR3 runs 13 residues. In DNA, the CDR3 is TGTGCCAGCAGCGGAAGCGTGTCCTACGAGCAGTACTTC. It translates to CASSGSVSYEQYF.